These 3 T cell receptor beta chains share one sample of origin, sequenced in a study of CD8+ T cells in alopecia areata. Sequencing used cDNA as its template, made by extracting RNA and reverse transcribing it. Data came from immunoSEQ multiplex PCR; TCRdb stores just in-frame clones and leaves some out. Of about 220,000 clones listed, more than 45% are singletons. The sample's treatment: oral pan-JAK inhibitor, 5-10 mg twice daily. The sample in question was CD4+ T cells sorted from blood, obtained at week 4, from a patient treated with tofacitinib. Receptors were obtained from a human donor with alopecia areata.

The V and J genes are TRBV6-6 and TRBJ1-5; D is ambiguous. V was clipped by 2 bases and J by 5 bases, with 7 bases between them. This CDR3 contains 13 residues. Germline V gene data show CDR1 as MNHNY and CDR2 as SVGAGI (reference sequence). The chain's CDR3 is CASSYQIDQPQHF. The CDR3 coding sequence is TGTGCCAGCAGTTACCAGATAGATCAGCCCCAGCATTTT.

The rearrangement links TRBV7-9 to TRBJ1-2, with D possibly matching TRBD1 (5 bases). The V and J ends lost 6 bases and 3 bases respectively, with 26 bases between them. Germline CDR1 and CDR2: SEHNR and FQNEAQ (reference sequence). This CDR3 is built from 18 residues. CDR3 protein: CASSRIITGLYGDYGYTF. In DNA form, the CDR3 reads TGTGCCAGCAGTCGAATTATTACGGGACTATACGGGGACTATGGCTACACCTTC.

CDR3 bases: TGTGCCAGCAGTGAAGCCGGGGGCGGGGCCCCCTATGAGCAGTTCTTC. Its translation: CASSEAGGGAPYEQFF. This sequence joins TRBV2 and TRBJ2-1, with D perhaps assigned TRBD1 or TRBD2 (6 bases each). This CDR3 comprises 16 residues. Deletions cut 0 bases from V and 8 bases from J, with 17 bases between. Germline-derived CDR1 and CDR2 are SNHLY and FYNNEI.